This TCR beta chain derives from a study of blood T cell repertoires in COVID-19 (dated by TCRdb to the early 2020s). Turning to the overall study: Samples from collaborators originated in the United States, Italy and Spain and spanned both the acute and convalescent phases of COVID-19. Samples came from the ongoing ImmuneRACE study (first 160 participants) plus 1,254 subjects from 6 global collaborators. Subjects who had been exposed to COVID-19, were actively infected with it, or had recovered from it provided the deeply sampled blood TCRbeta repertoires that made up the dataset. A freely available public database, intended as a resource for researchers studying the immune response to SARS-CoV-2, is where the repertoires were released. The sample metadata nearly always contained a de-identified subject ID, COVID-19 status, age in years and sex. Where HLA class I and class II types were available, the types were taken from metadata supplied by the sample provider, not from assay-based typing. The prospective study material was composed of cDNA or gDNA derived from T cells, B-cell-depleted T cells, or PBMCs. The paper's findings and limits, for the study overall: How much clinical and demographic metadata was included differed by source and by participant, and the metadata was provided uncurated.

Collaborating institutions collected whole blood in K2EDTA tubes following their own protocols. For TCRbeta analysis, collaborators shipped samples as frozen whole blood, isolated PBMCs, or DNA extracted from either of those sample types. TCRbeta CDR3 regions were amplified from genomic DNA by means of the immunoSEQ Assay, a bias-controlled multiplex PCR. The paper's processing steps were these. The number of nucleated cells in each sample was estimated from the amplification of reference gene primers within the assay. To quantify the absolute abundance of each unique TCRbeta CDR3 rearrangement, sequence reads were collapsed and filtered. For each sample, productive Simpson clonality was calculated as the square root of Simpson's diversity index over productive rearrangements. Sourced from immuneACCESS, this table was stored by TCRdb with only in-frame sequences that have V and J called. A share of the clones is absent; for the studies checked, an unresolved V gene accounts for under half, and the remainder has no known explanation. V, J and clone size reflect that table, while D and trimming were determined from the DNA. The sample has roughly 30,000 clones on record, almost 90% of them singletons. The ten largest clones capture roughly 1.6% of the sample.

Reading from cysteine to phenylalanine, the CDR3 counts 16 amino acids. Only the CDR3 region is kept as DNA, spanning 48 bases read in frame from base 1. V and J lose 4 bases and 4 bases, and a span of 20 bases separates them. CDR1 SGHVS and CDR2 FQNEAQ were looked up in the germline V gene. Of note for this clone: Its specific antigen is unknown. It has no much larger one-base neighbor in the sample; base qualities were not kept.

The origin of this receptor is a man aged 55 to 70 with active COVID-19. Sequenced input: peripheral blood. The rearranged chain carries TRBV7-8 and TRBJ2-7, with a tentative D gene TRBD2 over 7 matching bases. The DNA sequence follows: TGTGCCAGCAGCTACCCGAGTGGGGGGGCAAGGTACGAGCAGTACTTC. It encodes CASSYPSGGARYEQYF.